This entry lists 11 T cell receptor beta chains sequenced from one sample in a study of shared clonotypes between healthy human individuals. The protocol was immunoSEQ multiplex PCR, while the TCRdb copy is restricted to in-frame clones and leaves out a portion. Here the sample spans about 580,000 clones, 95% to 98% being singletons. CD8 cells regarded as naive lacked CD45RO, were positively chosen for CCR7, and omitted terminally differentiated effector memory CD45RA+ cells. The sample consisted of naive CD8+ T cells sorted from blood. All receptors derive from a man aged 25-45 years in good health.

The rearrangement joins TRBV11-2 to TRBJ2-1; 8 nucleotides align to TRBD1. The CDR3 runs to 15 residues. Losses at the gene ends were 4 bases for V and 7 bases for J; bases not matched to a gene: 9. Germline V CDR1 and CDR2: SGHAT, FQNNGV. The CDR3 protein is CASSWPDRGVNEQFF. CDR3 in DNA: TGTGCCAGCAGCTGGCCCGACAGGGGAGTGAATGAGCAGTTCTTC.

This sequence joins TRBV28 and TRBJ2-2; D is perhaps TRBD2 (6 bases). Germline assignment: CDR1 MDHEN and CDR2 SYDVKM. Trimming removed 8 bases at V and 6 bases at J, with 16 bases between. This CDR3 comprises 14 residues. The CDR3 loop reads CASGYLGGAGELFF. The CDR3 DNA reads TGTGCCAGCGGGTATCTAGGAGGGGCCGGGGAGCTGTTTTTT.

The chain carries TRBV30 and TRBJ2-1; TRBD2 matches at 16 bases. The CDR3 runs 17 residues. With V trimmed by 3 bases and J by 9 bases, 11 bases remained unmatched. Germline assignment: CDR1 GTSNPN and CDR2 SVGIG (reference sequence). This CDR3 reads CAWRGTSGRALMAEQFF. Here the CDR3 DNA reads TGTGCCTGGAGGGGGACTAGCGGGAGGGCCTTGATGGCTGAGCAGTTCTTC.

V gene TRBV6-5 combines with J gene TRBJ1-2; TRBD1 might be the D (5 bases). V was clipped by 2 bases and J by 3 bases, with 10 bases between them. Germline values: CDR1 MNHEY, CDR2 SVGAGI. CDR3 length: 14 amino acids. CDR3 DNA sequence: TGTGCCAGCAGTTACCGGGGGTATGACTATGGCTACACCTTC. Translated, it gives CASSYRGYDYGYTF.

The V and J genes are TRBV27 and TRBJ2-5, with 7 positions matching TRBD2. From germline, CDR1 is MNHEY and CDR2 SMNVEV (reference sequence). This CDR3 comprises 14 residues. V shed 0 bases and J 7 bases; nucleotides not matched to a gene: 5. CDR3 in amino acids: CASSLSWGEGTQYF. CDR3 DNA sequence: TGTGCCAGCAGTTTATCTTGGGGGGAGGGGACCCAGTACTTC.

The CDR3: CASSLKGFLAPGELFF. The CDR3 region has the DNA TGTGCCAGCAGCCTCAAAGGCTTTCTAGCGCCCGGGGAGCTGTTTTTT. V is TRBV5-5 and J is TRBJ2-2, with TRBD2 as a possible D gene (6 bases). CDR3 size: 16 residues. CDR1 and CDR2 (germline): SGHKS, YYEKEE (reference sequence). Trimming left V 4 bases short and J 6 bases short, with 19 bases between.

The CDR3 sequence is CASSLDVPGRVGYEQYF. CDR3 in DNA: TGTGCCAGCAGTCTAGATGTCCCCGGCCGTGTGGGCTACGAGCAGTACTTC. The V gene is TRBV28, the J gene TRBJ2-7; no firm D call. CDR3 length: 17 residues. With 5 bases removed from V and 3 bases from J, the gap between germline ends came to 23 bases. Germline CDR1 reads MDHEN; CDR2 reads SYDVKM.

The rearrangement links TRBV4-1 to TRBJ2-7; 9 nucleotides line up with TRBD2. CDR3 size: 19 residues. Germline CDR1 MGHRA, CDR2 YSYEKL. V was clipped by 4 bases and J by 5 bases; unmatched bases: 21. The DNA of the CDR3 is TGCGCCAGCAGCCGCAGAGACGTGGCTAGCGGGACGGGTGTGAACGAGCAGTACTTC. Translation: CASSRRDVASGTGVNEQYF.

The rearrangement uses TRBV28 and TRBJ2-7; the match to TRBD1 covers 9 bases. The CDR3 extends over 14 amino acids. J lost 2 bases, V lost 4 bases, and 3 bases had no gene match. Germline CDR1 MDHEN, CDR2 SYDVKM. The CDR3 DNA reads as TGTGCCAGCAGTTCTGGACAGGGGACCTACGAGCAGTACTTC. Amino acids: CASSSGQGTYEQYF.

This clone is a singleton in its sample. The CDR3 nucleotides are TGTGCCACCAGCATCTCTAGGACTAGCGGCTACGAGCAGTACTTC. As protein: CATSISRTSGYEQYF. J is TRBJ2-7 and V is TRBV15, with TRBD2 matching 10 bases. The CDR3 has 15 residues. V was clipped by 4 bases and J by 3 bases; unmatched bases: 6. Germline CDR1 LNHNV, CDR2 YYDKDF (reference sequence).

This clone occurred a few times. The rearrangement joins TRBV29-1 to TRBJ2-2; D not resolved. The V and J ends lost 5 bases and 1 base respectively, with 8 bases between them. The CDR3 sequence is 13 residues long. CDR1 and CDR2 (germline): SQVTM, ANQGSEA. CDR3 nucleotide sequence: TGCAGCGTTTTGGCGGAGAACACCGGGGAGCTGTTTTTT. Its protein product is CSVLAENTGELFF.